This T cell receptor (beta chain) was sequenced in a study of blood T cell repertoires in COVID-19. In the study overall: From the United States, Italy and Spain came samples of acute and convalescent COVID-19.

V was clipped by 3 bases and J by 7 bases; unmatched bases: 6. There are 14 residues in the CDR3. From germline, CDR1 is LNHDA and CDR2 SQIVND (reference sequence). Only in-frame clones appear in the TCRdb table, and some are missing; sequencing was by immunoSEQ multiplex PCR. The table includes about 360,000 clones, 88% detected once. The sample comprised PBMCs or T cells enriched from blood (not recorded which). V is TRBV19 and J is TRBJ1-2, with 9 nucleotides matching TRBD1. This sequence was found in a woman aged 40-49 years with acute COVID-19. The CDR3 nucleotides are TGTGCCAGTAGTATCACAGGGGGCGTAGGTGGCTACACCTTC. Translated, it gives CASSITGGVGGYTF.